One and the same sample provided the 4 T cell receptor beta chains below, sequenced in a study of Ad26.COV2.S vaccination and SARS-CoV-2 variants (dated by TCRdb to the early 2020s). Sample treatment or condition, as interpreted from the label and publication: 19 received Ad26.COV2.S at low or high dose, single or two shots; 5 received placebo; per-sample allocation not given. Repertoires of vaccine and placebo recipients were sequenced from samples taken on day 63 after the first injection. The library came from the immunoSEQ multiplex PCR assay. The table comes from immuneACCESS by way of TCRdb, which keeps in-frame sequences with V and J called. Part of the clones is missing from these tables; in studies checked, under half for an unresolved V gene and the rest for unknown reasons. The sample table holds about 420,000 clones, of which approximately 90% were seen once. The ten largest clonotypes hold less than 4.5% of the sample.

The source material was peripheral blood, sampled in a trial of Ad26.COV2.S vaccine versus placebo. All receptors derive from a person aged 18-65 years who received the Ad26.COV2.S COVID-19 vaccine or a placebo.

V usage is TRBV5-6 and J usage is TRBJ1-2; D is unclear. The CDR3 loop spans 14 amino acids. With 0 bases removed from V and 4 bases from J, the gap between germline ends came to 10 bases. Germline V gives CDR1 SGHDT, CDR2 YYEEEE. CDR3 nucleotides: TGTGCCAGCAGCTTGGGCCCCAACTTCTATGGCTACACCTTC. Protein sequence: CASSLGPNFYGYTF. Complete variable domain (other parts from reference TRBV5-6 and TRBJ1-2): DAGVTQSPTHLIKTRGQQVTLRCSPKSGHDTVSWYQQALGQGPQFIFQYYEEEERQRGNFPDRFSGHQFPNYSSELNVNALLLGDSALYLCASSLGPNFYGYTFGSGTRLTVV.

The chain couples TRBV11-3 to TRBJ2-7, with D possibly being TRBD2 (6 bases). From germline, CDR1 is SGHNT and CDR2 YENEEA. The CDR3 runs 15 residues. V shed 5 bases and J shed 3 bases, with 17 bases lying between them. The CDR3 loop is CASSRMAGGDYEQYF. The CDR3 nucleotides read TGTGCCAGCAGCCGCATGGCCGGGGGAGACTACGAGCAGTACTTC.

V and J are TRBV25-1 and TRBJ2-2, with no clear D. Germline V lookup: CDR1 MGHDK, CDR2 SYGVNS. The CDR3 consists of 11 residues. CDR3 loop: CPKVNTGELFF. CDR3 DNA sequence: TGTCCTAAGGTGAACACCGGGGAGCTGTTTTTT.

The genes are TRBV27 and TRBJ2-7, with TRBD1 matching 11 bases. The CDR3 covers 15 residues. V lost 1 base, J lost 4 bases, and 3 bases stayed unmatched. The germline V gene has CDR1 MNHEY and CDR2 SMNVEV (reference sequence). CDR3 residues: CASSLYGTGGYEQYF. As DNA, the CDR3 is TGTGCCAGCAGTTTATACGGGACAGGGGGTTACGAGCAGTACTTC.